The source of this T cell receptor beta chain is a study of cytomegalovirus exposure and HLA in healthy donors. Clones were read by immunoSEQ multiplex PCR, and TCRdb kept only the in-frame ones, dropping some. The table shows some 260,000 clones, with around 91% occurring only once. This clone came up once. Trimming at V came to 2 bases and at J to 8 bases, leaving 11 bases not matched to a gene. The germline gives CDR1 LGHNA, CDR2 YNFKEQ. The CDR3 covers 16 residues. The receptor was isolated from a woman in her twenties or thirties in good health and CMV-seronegative. V and J are TRBV4-2 and TRBJ1-4, with TRBD1 matching 7 bases. The sequenced material came from PBMCs. CDR3 residues: CASSQQPDRAAEKLFF. The CDR3 bases are TGTGCCAGCAGCCAACAACCAGACAGGGCCGCGGAAAAACTGTTTTTT.